These 19 T cell receptor beta chains originate from one sample sequenced in a study of cytotoxic CD8 clonotypes in ibrutinib-treated CLL. Libraries were prepared by immunoSEQ multiplex PCR; TCRdb keeps only in-frame clonotypes and omits some of them. The sample has around 10,000 clones, approximately 80% seen once. The sample here was PBMCs, taken at disease progression, from a patient treated with ibrutinib. The receptors shown here come from a human donor with chronic lymphocytic leukemia.

The chain has TRBV9 and TRBJ2-5, with 11 bases aligning to TRBD2. The CDR3 contains 17 residues. The ends lost 4 bases at V and 5 bases at J; junction bases unmatched: 13. Per germline, CDR1 SGDLS and CDR2 YYNGEE. The DNA for the CDR3 is TGTGCCAGCAGCTCTAGCCTTAGCGGGGGGGGCAAGGAGACCCAGTACTTC. Its protein is CASSSSLSGGGKETQYF.

The V call is TRBV30, the J call TRBJ1-5, with D possibly TRBD1 on 6 matching bases. This CDR3 region has 15 residues. V lost 3 bases, J lost 1 base, and 13 bases lay in between. CDR1 and CDR2 from the germline V gene are GTSNPN and SVGIG (reference sequence). Here the CDR3 DNA reads TGTGCCTGGAGCAAGGGGGACACCAGCAATCAGCCCCAGCATTTT. Protein product: CAWSKGDTSNQPQHF.

J is TRBJ2-5 and V is TRBV7-9, with no clear D. Germline V CDR1 and CDR2: SEHNR, FQNEAQ (reference sequence). The length of the CDR3 is 12 residues. Trimming took off 3 bases at V and 2 bases at J, with 4 bases between the two ends. The CDR3 loop is CASSLGQETQYF. DNA of the CDR3: TGTGCCAGCAGCTTGGGGCAAGAGACCCAGTACTTC.

The V and J genes are TRBV7-8 and TRBJ1-3; possible D gene TRBD1, 6 bases. Germline V gene lookup returns CDR1 SGHVS and CDR2 FQNEAQ. The CDR3 spans 15 residues. V was clipped by 4 bases and J by 0 bases, with 10 bases between them. CDR3 DNA sequence: TGTGCCAGCAGCTCCTCGGACAGCTCTGGAAACACCATATATTTT. Translating gives CASSSSDSSGNTIYF.

This chain joins TRBV6-1 and TRBJ1-5; weak D call: TRBD1 (5 bases). Trimming stripped 8 bases from V and 2 bases from J, with 13 bases between. Germline values: CDR1 MNHNS, CDR2 SASEGT. The CDR3 length is 14 residues. As DNA, the CDR3 is TGTGCCAGCCGCAACCGACAGCGCAATCAGCCCCAGCATTTT. Translated, it gives CASRNRQRNQPQHF.

The V and J genes are TRBV27 and TRBJ1-5; TRBD1 aligns across 10 bases. The germline gives CDR1 MNHEY, CDR2 SMNVEV (reference sequence). J was trimmed by 9 bases and V by 4 bases; bases with no gene match: 9. The CDR3 is made up of 15 amino acids. In DNA form, the CDR3 reads TGTGCCAGCAGTTCCCGCGGGACAGGGGATACGCCCCAGCATTTT. Its protein is CASSSRGTGDTPQHF.

The J gene is TRBJ1-6, the V gene TRBV4-1; TRBD1 might be the D (5 bases). The CDR3 length is 15 residues. CDR1 and CDR2 from the germline V gene are MGHRA and YSYEKL. Trimming shortened V by 0 bases and J by 12 bases, and 15 bases separated the two germline ends. CDR3 residues: CASSQDKAPGVPLHF. The CDR3 nucleotides are TGCGCCAGCAGCCAAGATAAGGCCCCGGGGGTACCCCTCCACTTT.

This chain joins TRBV4-2 and TRBJ2-3; D gene unclear. V dropped 0 bases and J dropped 6 bases, with 13 bases sitting between them. The length of the CDR3 is 15 residues. In germline, CDR1 is LGHNA, CDR2 YNFKEQ. The CDR3 sequence: CASSQDRSEADTQYF. The DNA of the CDR3 is TGTGCCAGCAGCCAAGATCGAAGTGAGGCGGATACGCAGTATTTT.

Details on this clone: An end of the junction differs from the germline gene, which may be a read error. The chain combines TRBV6-1 with TRBJ2-7, with 11 bases fitting TRBD2. The CDR3 is 20 amino acids. Germline CDR1 and CDR2: MNHNS and SASEGT. The CDR3 sequence is CASSEARVGLAGGPYYEQYF. DNA for the CDR3: TGTGCCAGCAGCGAAGCTAGGGTGGGCTTAGCGGGAGGGCCCTACTACGAGCAGTACTTC.

The rearrangement joins TRBV10-3 to TRBJ2-7; no definite D call. Germline assignment: CDR1 ENHRY and CDR2 SYGVKD. The ends were cut back, 0 bases at V and 6 bases at J, with 9 bases in the middle. The CDR3 length is 13 residues. The CDR3 is CAISESSIFEQYF. The CDR3 coding sequence is TGTGCCATCAGTGAGTCGAGCATCTTCGAGCAGTACTTC.

The chain links TRBV7-2 to TRBJ1-1; 8 nucleotides line up with TRBD1. CDR1 and CDR2 from the germline V gene are SGHTA and FQGNSA. The CDR3 consists of 14 residues. The J segment lost 8 bases and the V segment lost 3 bases, leaving 8 bases of the junction unmatched. Here the CDR3 DNA reads TGTGCCAGCAGCTTCAGACAGGGGAGTGCGGAAGCTTTCTTT. Protein: CASSFRQGSAEAFF.

The V gene is TRBV1, the J gene TRBJ1-2. TRBV1 is a known pseudogene. The CDR3 consists of 16 residues. The CDR3 DNA reads as TGCACCAGCAGTTTCCGGCGTGTGCGAAAGACCTATGGCTACACCTTC. Translated: CTSSFRRVRKTYGYTF.

By sample fraction, this clone is large (0.1 to 1%). The chain couples TRBV4-2 to TRBJ2-7, with 10 bases matching TRBD2. V was clipped by 0 bases and J by 2 bases; unmatched bases: 4. The CDR3 contains 16 residues. Per the germline V gene, CDR1 is LGHNA and CDR2 is YNFKEQ. The DNA for the CDR3 is TGTGCCAGCAGCCAAGACCCTAGCGGGAGAACCTACGAGCAGTACTTC. It encodes CASSQDPSGRTYEQYF.

This clone was found a few times. The chain recombines TRBV6-5 with TRBJ1-1; D gene uncertain. CDR3 length: 11 residues. V was cut by 6 bases and J by 10 bases, with 12 bases left in between. CDR1 and CDR2 from the germline V gene are MNHEY and SVGAGI. CDR3 nucleotides: TGTGCCAGCAGCTCCGGTTTAGGAGCTTTCTTT. Its translation is CASSSGLGAFF.

The chain couples TRBV6-5 to TRBJ1-1; tentatively, D is TRBD1 (5 bases). CDR3 length equals 15 residues. Germline V lookup: CDR1 MNHEY, CDR2 SVGAGI. V was shortened by 5 bases and J by 3 bases, with 16 bases between the two germline ends. DNA of the CDR3: TGTGCCAGCAGTCCATTCTCCGGGGGTCACACTGAAGCTTTCTTT. It yields the protein CASSPFSGGHTEAFF.

The CDR3 protein is CATSRDKGGAYGYTF. CDR3 in DNA: TGTGCCACCAGCAGAGATAAGGGGGGTGCGTATGGCTACACCTTC. The chain carries TRBV15 and TRBJ1-2, with a weak D call TRBD1 (6 bases). The germline CDR1 and CDR2 sequences are LNHNV and YYDKDF (reference sequence). The V gene lost 0 bases and the J gene lost 5 bases, with 13 bases spanning the gap. This CDR3 comprises 15 residues.

V usage is TRBV7-6 and J usage is TRBJ2-7; a weak D match, TRBD1 (5 bases). V dropped 5 bases and J dropped 4 bases, with 9 bases sitting between them. The CDR3 loop spans 12 amino acids. CDR1 is SGHVS, CDR2 FNYEAQ, per germline. The CDR3: CASSAQGYEQYF. In DNA, the CDR3 is TGTGCCAGCAGCGCCCAGGGTTACGAGCAGTACTTC. The entire variable domain, with the rest obtained from reference TRBV7-6 and TRBJ2-7, is as follows: GAGVSQSPRYKVTKRGQDVALRCDPISGHVSLYWYRQALGQGPEFLTYFNYEAQQDKSGLPNDRFSAERPEGSISTLTIQRTEQRDSAMYRCASSAQGYEQYFGPGTRLTVT.

V and J are TRBV7-3 and TRBJ2-3, with D perhaps matching TRBD1 (5 bases). The V end was cut by 5 bases, the J end by 6 bases, with 15 bases between. Per the germline V gene, CDR1 is SGHTA and CDR2 is FQGTGA. The CDR3 is 14 amino acids. CDR3 region: CASSPSRGSDTQYF. CDR3 DNA sequence: TGTGCCAGCAGCCCCAGTAGGGGAAGCGATACGCAGTATTTT.

The chain is built from TRBV4-1 and TRBJ1-1; 9 positions match TRBD1. The CDR3 totals 16 residues. Germline lookup yields CDR1 MGHRA and CDR2 YSYEKL. V gave up 3 bases and J gave up 5 bases; unmatched junction bases: 10. The CDR3 sequence is CASSQGTGKRRTEAFF. CDR3 coding DNA: TGCGCCAGCAGCCAGGGGACAGGGAAGCGGAGAACTGAAGCTTTCTTT.